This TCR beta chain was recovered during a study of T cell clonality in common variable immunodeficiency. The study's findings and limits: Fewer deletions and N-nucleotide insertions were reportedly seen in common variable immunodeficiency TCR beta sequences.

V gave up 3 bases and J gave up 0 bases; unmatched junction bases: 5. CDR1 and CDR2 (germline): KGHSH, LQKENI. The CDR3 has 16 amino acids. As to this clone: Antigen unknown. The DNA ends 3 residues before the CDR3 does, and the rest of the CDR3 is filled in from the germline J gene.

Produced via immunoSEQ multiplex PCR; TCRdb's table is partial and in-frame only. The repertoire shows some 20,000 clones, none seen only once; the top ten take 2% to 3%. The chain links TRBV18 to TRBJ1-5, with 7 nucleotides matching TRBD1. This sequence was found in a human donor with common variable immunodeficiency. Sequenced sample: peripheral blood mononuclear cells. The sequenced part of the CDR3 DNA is TGTGCCAGCTCACCCGATAGGACAGGTAGCAATCAGCCC. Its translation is CASSPDRTGSNQP. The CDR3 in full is CASSPDRTGSNQPQHF.